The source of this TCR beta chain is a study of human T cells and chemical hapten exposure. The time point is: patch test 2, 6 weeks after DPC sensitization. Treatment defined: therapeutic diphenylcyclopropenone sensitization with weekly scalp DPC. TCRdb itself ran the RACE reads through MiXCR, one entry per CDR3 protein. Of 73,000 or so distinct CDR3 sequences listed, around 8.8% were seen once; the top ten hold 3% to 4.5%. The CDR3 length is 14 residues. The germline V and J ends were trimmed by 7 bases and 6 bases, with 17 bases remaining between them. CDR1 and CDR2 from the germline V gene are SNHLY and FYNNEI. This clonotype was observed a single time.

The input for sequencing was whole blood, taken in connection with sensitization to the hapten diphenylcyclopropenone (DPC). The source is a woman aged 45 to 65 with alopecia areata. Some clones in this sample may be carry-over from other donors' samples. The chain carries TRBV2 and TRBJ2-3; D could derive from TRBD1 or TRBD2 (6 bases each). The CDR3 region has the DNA TGTGCCAGCACCCCAGGAGGGGGTTGGGATACGCAGTATTTT. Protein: CASTPGGGWDTQYF.